This entry lists 20 T cell receptor beta chains sequenced from one sample in a study of memory CD4+ T cells and cytomegalovirus serostatus. The table came from immunoSEQ multiplex PCR; TCRdb's copy has only in-frame clones and leaves some out. Counted here are about 41,000 clones, around 79% occurring once; the ten biggest clones make up approximately 0.8%. The sort gate was single viable CD3+CD4+CD8-CD45RO+ cells for memory CD4+ T cells. Source material: memory CD4+ T cells from blood. The receptor source for this set is an adult in good health and CMV-seronegative.

The chain combines TRBV30 with TRBJ1-2, with a possible D match to TRBD1 (5 bases). Germline V gene lookup returns CDR1 GTSNPN and CDR2 SVGIG (reference sequence). The CDR3 contains 12 residues. V lost 1 base, J lost 8 bases, and 11 bases lay in between. CDR3 amino acids: CAWSGGSRGYTF. In DNA form, the CDR3 reads TGTGCCTGGAGTGGGGGGTCTCGCGGCTACACCTTC.

On this clone itself: The germline gene is not matched at one end of the junction; a read error may be the cause. This chain uses TRBV2 with TRBJ2-7; TRBD1 matches at 8 bases. The germline CDR1 and CDR2 sequences are SNHLY and FYNNEI. CDR3 size: 17 residues. The CDR3 DNA sequence: TGTGCCACCAGTCTGGGCGTAAGGACAGGGAGAATCTACGAGCAGTACTTC. Translation: CATSLGVRTGRIYEQYF. The full variable domain, in which reference TRBV2 and TRBJ2-7 provide the parts outside the CDR3, is EPEVTQTPSHQVTQMGQEVILRCVPISNHLYFYWYRQILGQKVEFLVSFYNNEISEKSEIFDDQFSVERPDGSNFTLKIRSTKLEDSAMYFCATSLGVRTGRIYEQYFGPGTRLTVT.

The J gene is TRBJ1-3, the V gene TRBV5-7, with D possibly matching TRBD1 (6 bases). TRBV5-7 falls under the ORF class, with uncertain function. V was shortened by 3 bases and J by 0 bases, with 16 bases between the two germline ends. The CDR3 length is 17 residues. CDR3 bases: TGTGCCAGCAGCTCCTATCCGGGACACCACTCTGGAAACACCATATATTTT. Translation gives CASSSYPGHHSGNTIYF.

With respect to this clone: The sample has other DNA sequences that encode this CDR3 too. The genes are TRBV30 and TRBJ1-5; a possible D gene is TRBD1 (5 bases). The CDR3 length is 13 residues. The germline V and J ends were trimmed by 1 base and 4 bases, with 8 bases remaining between them. CDR1 GTSNPN and CDR2 SVGIG come from the germline V gene (reference sequence). The CDR3 is CAWSGQGNQPQHF. The DNA of the CDR3 is TGTGCCTGGAGTGGGCAGGGAAATCAGCCCCAGCATTTT.

V usage is TRBV19 and J usage is TRBJ1-1; D might be TRBD1 (5 bases). Trimming stripped 2 bases from V and 4 bases from J, with 5 bases between. The CDR3 is 12 residues long. Germline-derived CDR1 and CDR2 are LNHDA and SQIVND (reference sequence). The CDR3 DNA is TGTGCCAGTAGTATACAGGGCACTGAAGCTTTCTTT. Translated, it gives CASSIQGTEAFF.

The chain combines TRBV6-6 with TRBJ2-1; D possibly corresponds to TRBD2 (5 bases). The CDR3 length is 16 residues. In germline, CDR1 is MNHNY, CDR2 SVGAGI (reference sequence). Trimming cost V 0 bases and J 3 bases, with 12 bases left between them. CDR3 residues: CASSYSSNGVYNEQFF. The CDR3 DNA reads TGTGCCAGCAGTTACTCGAGTAACGGGGTCTACAATGAGCAGTTCTTC.

The V call is TRBV30, the J call TRBJ1-2; TRBD1 aligns across 8 bases. From germline, CDR1 is GTSNPN and CDR2 SVGIG (reference sequence). Losses at the gene ends were 3 bases for V and 8 bases for J; bases not matched to a gene: 11. This CDR3 region has 14 residues. Here the CDR3 DNA reads TGTGCCTGGAGGATTCAGGGGGCGGACGGAGGCTACACCTTC. This encodes CAWRIQGADGGYTF.

This chain uses TRBV2 with TRBJ2-3; a possible D gene is TRBD1 (5 bases). The CDR3 covers 14 residues. The V gene's germline CDR1 is SNHLY and CDR2 FYNNEI. Trimming took 5 bases from V and 2 from J, leaving 11 bases between them. In DNA form, the CDR3 reads TGTGCCAGCAGTTTTCAGGGTTCCACAGATACGCAGTATTTT. Translation: CASSFQGSTDTQYF.

The chain joins TRBV6-1 to TRBJ2-3; D call uncertain. Germline V gene lookup returns CDR1 MNHNS and CDR2 SASEGT. The V end lost 9 bases, the J end lost 10 bases, and 14 bases lay between the germline ends. The CDR3 has 11 residues. Written as DNA, the CDR3 is TGTGCCAGTGAGGAAGTTGGGGCGCAGTATTTT. Translation: CASEEVGAQYF.

This chain uses TRBV5-1 with TRBJ2-6, with no clear D. Germline V gives CDR1 SGHRS, CDR2 YFSETQ. Between the trimmed V and J ends, which lost 5 bases and 4 bases, there was a span of 13 bases. This CDR3 has 15 amino acids. This chain's CDR3 is CASRPPVFGANVLTF. In DNA form, the CDR3 reads TGCGCCAGCAGACCTCCTGTCTTCGGGGCCAACGTCCTGACTTTC.

The chain carries TRBV9 and TRBJ2-7; D remains unclear. V was shortened by 2 bases and J by 0 bases, with 6 bases between the two germline ends. This CDR3 comprises 13 residues. In germline, CDR1 is SGDLS, CDR2 YYNGEE. The CDR3 sequence: CASSVHDSYEQYF. CDR3 DNA sequence: TGTGCCAGCAGCGTTCACGACTCCTACGAGCAGTACTTC. Complete variable domain (other parts from reference TRBV9 and TRBJ2-7): DSGVTQTPKHLITATGQRVTLRCSPRSGDLSVYWYQQSLDQGLQFLIQYYNGEERAKGNILERFSAQQFPDLHSELNLSSLELGDSALYFCASSVHDSYEQYFGPGTRLTVT.

J is TRBJ1-4 and V is TRBV19; D is possibly TRBD1 (6 bases). V was shortened by 9 bases and J by 4 bases, with 15 bases between the two germline ends. Germline V gene lookup returns CDR1 LNHDA and CDR2 SQIVND (reference sequence). CDR3 length: 14 residues. This CDR3 reads CASRSGQFNEKLFF. As DNA, the CDR3 is TGTGCCAGCCGCTCCGGACAGTTTAATGAAAAACTGTTTTTT.

This clone was observed a handful of times. This chain links TRBV6-4 with TRBJ1-6; no clear D. The V end was cut by 4 bases, the J end by 9 bases, with 7 bases between. The CDR3 sequence is 12 residues long. Germline values: CDR1 MRHNA, CDR2 SNTAGT. CDR3 bases: TGTGCCAGCAGTGGGGGATTTTCACCCCTCCACTTT. Its protein product is CASSGGFSPLHF.

This clone appeared a few times. The chain couples TRBV7-2 to TRBJ2-5; TRBD1 or TRBD2 may be the D gene (6 bases each). V was cut by 2 bases and J by 4 bases, with 17 bases left in between. Germline V CDR1 and CDR2: SGHTA, FQGNSA. This CDR3 comprises 16 residues. The CDR3 loop reads CASSLYRGRGGETQYF. The CDR3 nucleotides read TGTGCCAGCAGCTTATACCGGGGGCGGGGAGGAGAGACCCAGTACTTC. Using reference TRBV7-2 and TRBJ2-5 for the parts outside the CDR3, the full variable domain is GAGVSQSPSNKVTEKGKDVELRCDPISGHTALYWYRQSLGQGLEFLIYFQGNSAPDKSGLPSDRFSAERTGGSVSTLTIQRTQQEDSAVYLCASSLYRGRGGETQYFGPGTRLLVL.

The chain carries TRBV19 and TRBJ2-2; 10 bases line up with TRBD1. CDR3 length: 15 residues. CDR1 LNHDA and CDR2 SQIVND come from the germline V gene (reference sequence). Unmatched junction bases numbered 12, after V lost 10 bases and J lost 7 bases. CDR3 nucleotide sequence: TGTGCCATCGCCGGGACAGGGGCCAGTGGCGGGGAGCTGTTTTTT. It yields the protein CAIAGTGASGGELFF.

The chain links TRBV6-1 to TRBJ1-5, with a tentative D call TRBD1 (5 bases). CDR1 and CDR2 (germline): MNHNS, SASEGT. Trimming shortened V by 9 bases and J by 5 bases, and 17 bases separated the two germline ends. The CDR3 is 14 residues long. The CDR3 bases are TGTGCCAGTTCGACAGTCCGGGGAGATCAGCCCCAGCATTTT. Translation gives CASSTVRGDQPQHF.

This rearrangement joins TRBV7-3 to TRBJ2-5; 9 bases are a match to TRBD2. Unmatched junction bases numbered 6, after V lost 3 bases and J lost 4 bases. The CDR3 length is 15 residues. In germline, CDR1 is SGHTA, CDR2 FQGTGA. In DNA, the CDR3 is TGTGCCAGCAGCTTGGGCGGGGGGGCCCCAGAGACCCAGTACTTC. As protein: CASSLGGGAPETQYF. The whole variable domain, remainder taken from reference TRBV7-3 and TRBJ2-5, is GAGVSQTPSNKVTEKGKYVELRCDPISGHTALYWYRQSLGQGPEFLIYFQGTGAADDSGLPNDRFFAVRPEGSVSTLKIQRTERGDSAVYLCASSLGGGAPETQYFGPGTRLLVL.

This clone was observed a single time. The chain is built from TRBV5-3 and TRBJ1-1; 7 bases are a match to TRBD1. TRBV5-3 is annotated as an ORF whose role is uncertain. The CDR3 length is 15 residues. After removal of 3 bases from V and 4 bases from J, the junction contained 9 bases not matched to a gene. The CDR3 sequence is CARSSLGTARTEAFF. Written as DNA, the CDR3 is TGTGCCAGAAGCTCCCTCGGGACAGCGCGCACTGAAGCTTTCTTT.

The sample holds a few counts of this clone. The V and J genes are TRBV2 and TRBJ2-2; weak D call: TRBD1 (7 bases). Trimming took 9 bases from V and 1 from J, leaving 15 bases between them. Germline CDR1 SNHLY, CDR2 FYNNEI. The CDR3 consists of 15 residues. The CDR3 DNA reads as TGTGCCAGTCGTTGGGGGGACAGGAACACCGGGGAGCTGTTTTTT. Its translation: CASRWGDRNTGELFF.

CDR3 in amino acids: CASGSNYEQYF. CDR3 in DNA: TGTGCCAGCGGTAGTAACTACGAGCAGTACTTC. The chain has TRBV7-2 and TRBJ2-7; D not resolved. V gave up 8 bases and J gave up 3 bases, with 8 bases separating them. Per the germline V gene, CDR1 is SGHTA and CDR2 is FQGNSA. The CDR3 consists of 11 residues. Supplemented by reference TRBV7-2 and TRBJ2-7, the full variable domain reads GAGVSQSPSNKVTEKGKDVELRCDPISGHTALYWYRQSLGQGLEFLIYFQGNSAPDKSGLPSDRFSAERTGGSVSTLTIQRTQQEDSAVYLCASGSNYEQYFGPGTRLTVT.